The rows below give T cell receptor beta chains drawn from one sample of a study of T cells and copy number aberrations in small-cell lung cancer. Produced via immunoSEQ multiplex PCR; TCRdb's table is partial and in-frame only. The sample lists over 6,000 clones; approximately 76% were seen once. The sequencing sample was made of tumor tissue. The receptor set was obtained from a man in his forties or fifties with small cell lung cancer. The CDR3 runs from the conserved cysteine through the conserved F or W. D genes are given only for firm matches.

D gene,V gene,J gene,CDR3 protein
-,TRBV28,TRBJ2-1,CACRRDSYNEQFF
-,TRBV19,TRBJ2-3,CASSRQYTSTDTQYF
TRBD2,TRBV14,-,CASSQDPGRGGEQYF
TRBD2,TRBV7-2,TRBJ2-7,CASSYYSGSHYEQYF
-,TRBV7-3,TRBJ2-1,CASSLMGERHNEQFF
TRBD1,TRBV29-1,TRBJ2-7,CSVPGQGAYEQYF
-,TRBV5-1,TRBJ2-2,CASSLTGSNTGELFF
-,TRBV27,TRBJ2-1,CASSLSRPSYNEQFF
TRBD1,TRBV19,TRBJ2-1,CASSPGTGVGNEQFF
-,TRBV6-6,TRBJ1-1,CASRGMGRLNTEAFF
TRBD1,TRBV2,TRBJ2-7,CASMRRGQGAREQYF
-,TRBV5-1,TRBJ2-3,CASSFGYGSGDTQYF
-,TRBV10-3,TRBJ2-1,CAISQGLLANYNEQFF
-,TRBV7-2,TRBJ2-1,CASRKGVVHEQFF
-,TRBV28,TRBJ2-6,CASSNLMANVLTF
TRBD1,TRBV6-1,TRBJ2-2,CASSDRGRNTGELFF
-,TRBV11-2,TRBJ2-7,CASSLGSDEQYF
TRBD1,TRBV19,TRBJ1-1,CASSPSGTGMNTEAFF
-,TRBV7-9,TRBJ1-2,CASSLSSRGYYGYTF
-,TRBV10-1,TRBJ2-2,CASSESGELFF
-,TRBV6-6,TRBJ2-1,CASTELDEQFF
-,TRBV7-7,TRBJ2-5,CASREGAGETQYF
TRBD2,TRBV10-2,TRBJ2-3,CASSLGLASGTQYF
-,TRBV4-1,TRBJ2-1,CASSFRGSNEQFF
-,TRBV14,TRBJ2-1,CASSQDWNEQFF
-,TRBV6-6,TRBJ2-5,CASSSFRGEGGETQYF
-,TRBV18,TRBJ1-1,CASSPPKGEAFF
-,TRBV7-3,TRBJ2-3,CASSLMGSQDTQYF
-,TRBV5-4,TRBJ2-7,CASSLAQGLEQYF